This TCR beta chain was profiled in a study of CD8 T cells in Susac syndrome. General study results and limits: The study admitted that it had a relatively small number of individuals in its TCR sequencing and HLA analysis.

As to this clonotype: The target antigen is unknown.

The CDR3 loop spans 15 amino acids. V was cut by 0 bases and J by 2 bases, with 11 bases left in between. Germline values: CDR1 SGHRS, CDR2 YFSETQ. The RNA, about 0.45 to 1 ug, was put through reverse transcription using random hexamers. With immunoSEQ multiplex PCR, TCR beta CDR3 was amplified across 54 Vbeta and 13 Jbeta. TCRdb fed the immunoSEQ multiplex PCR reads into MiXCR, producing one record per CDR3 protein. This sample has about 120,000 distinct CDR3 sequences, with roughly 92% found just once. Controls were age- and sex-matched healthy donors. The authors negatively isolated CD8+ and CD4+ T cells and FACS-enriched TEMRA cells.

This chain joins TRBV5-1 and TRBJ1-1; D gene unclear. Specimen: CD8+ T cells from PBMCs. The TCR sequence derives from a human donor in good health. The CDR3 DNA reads TGCGCCAGCAGCTTGGCCGTGCCTGGTAACACTGAAGCTTTCTTT. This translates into CASSLAVPGNTEAFF.